These 9 T cell receptor beta chains were sequenced from one sample in a study of CD8 T cells in ankylosing spondylitis. TCRdb itself ran the 5' RACE reads through MiXCR, one entry per CDR3 protein. The data hold around 18,000 distinct CDR3 sequences, with approximately 8% observed a single time. Sequencing used blood. The receptors were gathered from a male donor with ankylosing spondylitis or in good health (not recorded which).

This clonotype was seen a handful of times. This sequence joins TRBV3-1 and TRBJ2-3, with a tentative D call TRBD2 (7 bases). V was clipped by 1 base and J by 12 bases, with 23 bases between them. Germline values: CDR1 LGHDT, CDR2 YNNKEL (reference sequence). The CDR3 is 16 residues long. The CDR3 DNA reads TGTGCCAGCAGCCAAGCCGGGGGGCCACGAGCGACGACCCAGTATTTT. Its protein product is CASSQAGGPRATTQYF.

This clonotype has just a few counts. The V and J genes are TRBV15 and TRBJ2-7; perhaps D is TRBD1 or TRBD2 (5 bases each). Germline V gene lookup returns CDR1 LNHNV and CDR2 YYDKDF (reference sequence). The CDR3 runs to 15 residues. With 6 bases removed from V and 3 bases from J, the gap between germline ends came to 18 bases. In DNA, the CDR3 is TGTGCCACCAGTATCACGGGACGCGGAAACTACGAGCAGTACTTC. Amino acid sequence: CATSITGRGNYEQYF.

This clonotype has a count of ten or more. The CDR3 bases are TGTGCCAGCAGCGTCGGGACAGGGGGCAATCAGCCCCAGCATTTT. Translating gives CASSVGTGGNQPQHF. V and J are TRBV9 and TRBJ1-5; 10 bases agree with TRBD1. The CDR3 runs to 15 residues. The trim removed 2 bases at V and 2 bases at J, leaving 1 base unmatched. Germline CDR1 and CDR2: SGDLS and YYNGEE.

This clonotype was counted many times. The rearrangement uses TRBV5-1 and TRBJ2-2, with TRBD1 as a possible D gene (6 bases). Trimming cost V 1 base and J 7 bases, with 14 bases left between them. Per the germline V gene, CDR1 is SGHRS and CDR2 is YFSETQ. The CDR3 spans 15 residues. Here the CDR3 DNA reads TGCGCCAGCAGCTTGTCAGGGGCCGGTAACGGGGAGCTGTTTTTT. Amino acids: CASSLSGAGNGELFF.

The chain has TRBV12-3 or TRBV12-4 and TRBJ1-6, with D hard to call. This CDR3 has 15 amino acids. V was pared by 1 base and J by 3 bases, with 7 bases between. CDR3 in amino acids: CASSLGPFYNSPLHF. The CDR3 coding sequence is TGTGCCAGCAGTTTAGGACCCTTCTATAATTCACCCCTCCACTTT.

This clonotype was counted ten times or more. The rearrangement links TRBV7-2 to TRBJ2-1; the D gene is possibly TRBD2 (5 bases). This CDR3 has 15 amino acids. Germline CDR1 reads SGHTA; CDR2 reads FQGNSA. Trimming cost V 5 bases and J 6 bases, with 17 bases left between them. The CDR3 here is CASSLMMGSINEQFF. The CDR3 nucleotides read TGTGCCAGCAGCCTAATGATGGGGAGTATCAATGAGCAGTTCTTC.

A few counts support this clonotype. The chain links TRBV10-3 to TRBJ2-1; the D is unclear. V was clipped by 4 bases and J by 0 bases, with 4 bases between them. The CDR3 covers 13 residues. The germline gives CDR1 ENHRY, CDR2 SYGVKD. CDR3 DNA sequence: TGTGCCATCAGTGTCTACTCCTACAATGAGCAGTTCTTC. This translates into CAISVYSYNEQFF.

This clonotype was counted at least ten times. The V gene is TRBV5-1, the J gene TRBJ2-1, with 12 bases lining up with TRBD2. V shed 4 bases and J 0 bases; nucleotides not matched to a gene: 2. The germline V gene has CDR1 SGHRS and CDR2 YFSETQ. The CDR3 has 16 residues. The CDR3 DNA is TGCGCCAGCAGCAAGACTAGCGGGGGCTCCTACAATGAGCAGTTCTTC. Protein: CASSKTSGGSYNEQFF.

This clonotype was detected many times. The chain recombines TRBV20-1 with TRBJ2-7; a possible D gene is TRBD1 (6 bases). The CDR3 runs to 13 residues. V was cut by 1 base and J by 1 base, with 8 bases left in between. Germline CDR1 and CDR2: DFQATT and SNEGSKA (reference sequence). The CDR3 DNA follows: TGCAGTGCTAGAGCGGACAGATCCTACGAGCAGTACGTC. Amino acid sequence: CSARADRSYEQYV.